The subject of this entry is one TCR beta chain. TCRdb processed the RT-PCR reads anew with MiXCR; each CDR3 protein has one entry. The sample contains roughly 620,000 distinct CDR3 sequences, about 11% of which appear only once. The data derive from a study of response to subunit inactivated influenza vaccine. Germline V CDR1 and CDR2: SGHAT, FQNNGV. The CDR3 spans 14 residues. The V and J ends lost 5 bases and 1 base respectively, with 11 bases between them. Separately, the same data were catalogued under a study of T cells expressing NK-cell markers. That source adds: Researchers built TCR beta cDNA using 5'RACE template switching with UMIs. Leadership of the CD3+CD56-NKG2C+ fraction also belonged to these clonotypes in a handful of donors.

The chain is built from TRBV11-2 and TRBJ1-1; TRBD1 might be the D (5 bases). The clonotype was recovered from a man over 45 who received an inactivated influenza vaccine. This specimen was PBMCs from blood, taken on the day of vaccination. The CDR3 sequence is CASSPQVPNTEAFF. DNA of the CDR3: TGTGCCAGCAGCCCACAGGTCCCGAACACTGAAGCTTTCTTT.